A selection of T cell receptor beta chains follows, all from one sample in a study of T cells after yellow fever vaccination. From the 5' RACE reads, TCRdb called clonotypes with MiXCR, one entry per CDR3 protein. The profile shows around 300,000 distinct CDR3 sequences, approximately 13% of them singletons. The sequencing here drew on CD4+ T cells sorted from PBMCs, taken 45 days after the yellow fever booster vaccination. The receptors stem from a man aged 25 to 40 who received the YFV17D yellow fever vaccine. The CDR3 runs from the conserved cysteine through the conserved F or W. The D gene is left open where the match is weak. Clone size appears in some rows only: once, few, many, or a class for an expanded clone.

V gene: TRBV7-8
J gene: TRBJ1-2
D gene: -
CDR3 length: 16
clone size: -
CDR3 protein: CASSLASGTPNYGYTF
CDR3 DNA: TGTGCCAGCAGCTTAGCTTCGGGGACACCTAACTATGGCTACACCTTC

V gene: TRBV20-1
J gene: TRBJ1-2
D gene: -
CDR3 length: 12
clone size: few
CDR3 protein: CSATEGDSGYTF
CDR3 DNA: TGCAGTGCTACAGAAGGGGATTCAGGCTACACCTTC

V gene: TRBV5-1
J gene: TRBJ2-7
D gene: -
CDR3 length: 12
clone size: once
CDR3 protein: CASSNTYYEQYF
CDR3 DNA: TGCGCCAGCAGTAATACGTACTACGAGCAGTACTTC

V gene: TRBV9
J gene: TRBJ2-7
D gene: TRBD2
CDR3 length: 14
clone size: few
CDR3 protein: CASSGGGISYEQYF
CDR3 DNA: TGTGCCAGCAGCGGCGGGGGAATCTCCTACGAGCAGTACTTC

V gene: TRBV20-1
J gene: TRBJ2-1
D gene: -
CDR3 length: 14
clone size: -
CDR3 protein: CSAPRAGTYNEQFF
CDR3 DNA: TGCAGTGCGCCGCGGGCGGGTACCTACAATGAGCAGTTCTTC

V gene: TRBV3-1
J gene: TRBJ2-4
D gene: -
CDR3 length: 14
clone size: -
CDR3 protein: CASSQREAKNIQYF
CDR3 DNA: TGTGCCAGCAGCCAAAGGGAAGCCAAAAACATTCAGTACTTC

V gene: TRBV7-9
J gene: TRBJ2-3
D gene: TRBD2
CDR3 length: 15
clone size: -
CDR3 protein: CASSRLAGLTDTQYF
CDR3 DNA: TGTGCCAGCAGCCGACTAGCGGGATTAACAGATACGCAGTATTTT

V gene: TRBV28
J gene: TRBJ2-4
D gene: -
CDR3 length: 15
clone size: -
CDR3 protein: CASSPGGIAKNIQYF
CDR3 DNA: TGTGCCAGCAGCCCCGGTGGGATAGCCAAAAACATTCAGTACTTC

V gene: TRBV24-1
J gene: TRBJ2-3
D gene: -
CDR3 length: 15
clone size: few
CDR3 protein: CATSGAGEGTDTQYF
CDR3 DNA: TGTGCCACCAGTGGGGCAGGGGAGGGCACAGATACGCAGTATTTT

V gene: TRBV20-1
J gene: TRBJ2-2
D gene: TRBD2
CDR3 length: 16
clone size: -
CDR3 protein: CSARDISGSHTGELFF
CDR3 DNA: TGCAGTGCTAGAGATATCAGCGGGAGCCACACCGGGGAGCTGTTTTTT

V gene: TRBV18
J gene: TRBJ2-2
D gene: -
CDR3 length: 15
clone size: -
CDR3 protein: CASSPWQENTGELFF
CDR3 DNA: TGTGCCAGCTCACCATGGCAGGAGAACACCGGGGAGCTGTTTTTT

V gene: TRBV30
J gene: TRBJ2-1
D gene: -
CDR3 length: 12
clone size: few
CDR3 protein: CAWSVHMREQFF
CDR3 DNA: TGTGCCTGGAGTGTTCACATGCGGGAGCAGTTCTTC

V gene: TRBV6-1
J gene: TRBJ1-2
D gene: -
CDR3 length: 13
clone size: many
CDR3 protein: CASSQAGSYGYTF
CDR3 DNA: TGTGCCAGCAGCCAAGCGGGGTCCTATGGCTACACCTTC

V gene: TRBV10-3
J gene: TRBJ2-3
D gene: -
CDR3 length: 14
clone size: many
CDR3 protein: CAISEYRSTDTQYF
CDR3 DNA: TGTGCCATCAGTGAGTATCGGAGCACAGATACGCAGTATTTT

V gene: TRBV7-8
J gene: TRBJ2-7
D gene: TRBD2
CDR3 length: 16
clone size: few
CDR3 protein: CASSLVGASGSHEQYF
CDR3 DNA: TGTGCCAGCAGCTTAGTAGGGGCTAGCGGGAGTCACGAGCAGTACTTC

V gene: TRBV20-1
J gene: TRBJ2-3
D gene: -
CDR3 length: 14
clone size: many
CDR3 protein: CSARLALIADTQYF
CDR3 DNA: TGCAGTGCTAGACTAGCTTTGATAGCGGATACGCAGTATTTT

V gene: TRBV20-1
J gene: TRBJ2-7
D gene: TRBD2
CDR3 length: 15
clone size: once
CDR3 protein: CCATRGASGSYEQYF
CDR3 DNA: TGCTGTGCTACAAGAGGGGCTAGCGGATCCTACGAGCAGTACTTC

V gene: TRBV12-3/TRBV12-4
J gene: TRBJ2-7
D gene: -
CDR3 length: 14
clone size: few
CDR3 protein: CASSPVGASYEQYF
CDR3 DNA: TGTGCCAGCAGCCCCGTAGGGGCCTCCTACGAGCAGTACTTC

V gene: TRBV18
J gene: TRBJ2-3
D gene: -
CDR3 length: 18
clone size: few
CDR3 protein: CASSRIQFDGRSTDTQYF
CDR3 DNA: TGTGCCAGCTCACGGATACAATTCGACGGGAGAAGCACAGATACGCAGTATTTT

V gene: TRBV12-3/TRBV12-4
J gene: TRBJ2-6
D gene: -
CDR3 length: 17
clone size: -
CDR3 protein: CTFSLYPGRLGANVLTF
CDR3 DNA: TGTACCTTCAGTTTGTACCCCGGGCGGCTCGGGGCCAACGTCCTGACTTTC

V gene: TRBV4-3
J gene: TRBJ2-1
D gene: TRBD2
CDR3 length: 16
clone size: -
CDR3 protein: CASSPLGTSGSDEQFF
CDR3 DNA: TGCGCCAGCAGCCCCCTAGGGACTAGCGGGTCCGATGAGCAGTTCTTC

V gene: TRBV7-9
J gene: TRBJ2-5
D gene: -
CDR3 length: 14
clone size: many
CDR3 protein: CASSLGGGGETQYF
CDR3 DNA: TGTGCCAGCAGCTTAGGAGGGGGAGGAGAGACCCAGTACTTC

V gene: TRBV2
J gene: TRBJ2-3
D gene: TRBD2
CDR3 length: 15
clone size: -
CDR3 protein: CASSGVAGGTDTQYF
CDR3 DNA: TGTGCCAGCAGTGGGGTAGCGGGAGGTACAGATACGCAGTATTTT

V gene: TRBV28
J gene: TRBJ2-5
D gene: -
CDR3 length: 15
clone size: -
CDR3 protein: CASSFSSGRQETQYF
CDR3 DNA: TGTGCCAGCAGTTTTTCAAGCGGGCGACAAGAGACCCAGTACTTC

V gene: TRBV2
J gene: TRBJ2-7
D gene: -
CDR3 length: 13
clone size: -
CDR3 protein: CASSEDGRGEQYF
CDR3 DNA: TGTGCCAGCAGTGAGGACGGTCGGGGGGAGCAGTACTTC

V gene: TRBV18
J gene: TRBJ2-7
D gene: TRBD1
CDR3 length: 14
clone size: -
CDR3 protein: CASSHTGGFYEQYF
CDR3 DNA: TGTGCCAGCTCACATACAGGGGGCTTCTACGAGCAGTACTTC

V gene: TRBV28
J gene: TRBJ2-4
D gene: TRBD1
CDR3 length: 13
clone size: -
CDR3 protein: CASRETGWDIQYF
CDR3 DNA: TGTGCCAGCAGAGAGACAGGGTGGGACATTCAGTACTTC

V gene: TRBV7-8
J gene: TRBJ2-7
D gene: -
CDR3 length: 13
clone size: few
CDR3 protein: CASSLVRADEQYF
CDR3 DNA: TGTGCCAGCAGCTTAGTCAGGGCAGACGAGCAGTACTTC

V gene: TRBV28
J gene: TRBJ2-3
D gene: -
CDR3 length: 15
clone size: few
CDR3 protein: CASSFPSGGTDTQYF
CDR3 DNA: TGTGCCAGCAGTTTTCCAAGTGGGGGGACAGATACGCAGTATTTT

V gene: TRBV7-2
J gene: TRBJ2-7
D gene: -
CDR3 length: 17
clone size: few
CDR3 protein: CASSLVSVGSGSWEQYF
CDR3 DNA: TGTGCCAGCAGCTTAGTTTCTGTTGGGTCTGGCTCTTGGGAGCAGTACTTC

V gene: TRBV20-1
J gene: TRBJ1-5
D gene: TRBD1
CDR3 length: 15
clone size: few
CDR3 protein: CSALRDSYSNQPQHF
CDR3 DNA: TGCAGTGCTCTCCGGGACAGCTATAGCAATCAGCCCCAGCATTTT

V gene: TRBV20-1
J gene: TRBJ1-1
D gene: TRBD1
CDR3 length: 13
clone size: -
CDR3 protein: CSAAKGANTEAFF
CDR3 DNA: TGCAGTGCCGCGAAGGGGGCCAACACTGAAGCTTTCTTT

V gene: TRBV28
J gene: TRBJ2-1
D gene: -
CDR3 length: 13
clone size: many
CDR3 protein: CASRRADWDEQFF
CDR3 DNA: TGTGCCAGCAGACGGGCCGATTGGGATGAGCAGTTCTTC

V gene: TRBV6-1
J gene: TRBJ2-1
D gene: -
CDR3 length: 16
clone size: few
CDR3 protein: CASSPRAGSGYNEQFF
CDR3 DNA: TGTGCCAGCAGCCCGAGGGCGGGAAGCGGATACAATGAGCAGTTCTTC

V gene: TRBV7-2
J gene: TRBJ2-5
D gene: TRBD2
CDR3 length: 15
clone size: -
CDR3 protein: CASSLAGLAGETQYF
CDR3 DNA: TGTGCCAGCAGCTTGGCGGGACTAGCTGGGGAGACCCAGTACTTC

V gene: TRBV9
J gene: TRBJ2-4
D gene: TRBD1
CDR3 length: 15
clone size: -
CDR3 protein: CASSVGFDRVNIQYF
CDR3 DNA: TGTGCCAGCAGCGTAGGATTCGACAGGGTGAACATTCAGTACTTC

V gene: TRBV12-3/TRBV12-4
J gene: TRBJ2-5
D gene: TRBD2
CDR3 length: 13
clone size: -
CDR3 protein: CASSGDVRGAQYF
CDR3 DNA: TGTGCCAGCAGTGGGGACGTGCGGGGGGCCCAGTACTTC

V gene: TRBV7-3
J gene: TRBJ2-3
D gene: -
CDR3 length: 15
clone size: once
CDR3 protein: CASSLLGADADTQYF
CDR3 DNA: TGTGCCAGCAGCTTACTTGGAGCGGACGCAGATACGCAGTATTTT

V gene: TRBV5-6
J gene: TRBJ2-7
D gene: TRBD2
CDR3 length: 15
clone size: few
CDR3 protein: CASSLLAGRDYEQYF
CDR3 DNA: TGTGCCAGCAGCTTACTAGCGGGACGAGACTACGAGCAGTACTTC

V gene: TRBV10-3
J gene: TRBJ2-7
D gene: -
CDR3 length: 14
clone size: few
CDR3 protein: CAISNSGGGYEQYF
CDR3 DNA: TGTGCCATCAGTAACAGTGGAGGCGGCTACGAGCAGTACTTC

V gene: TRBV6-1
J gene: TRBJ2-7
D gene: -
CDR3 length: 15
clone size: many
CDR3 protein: CASSPYFSGSYEQYF
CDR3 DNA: TGTGCCAGCAGTCCCTACTTCAGCGGCTCCTACGAGCAGTACTTC

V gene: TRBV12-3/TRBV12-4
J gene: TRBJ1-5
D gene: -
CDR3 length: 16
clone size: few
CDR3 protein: CASSPAWAGWNQPQHF
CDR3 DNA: TGTGCCAGCAGTCCCGCCTGGGCAGGGTGGAATCAGCCCCAGCATTTT

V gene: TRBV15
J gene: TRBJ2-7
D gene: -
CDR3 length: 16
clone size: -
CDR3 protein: CATSRDERDTSYEQYF
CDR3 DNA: TGTGCCACCAGCAGAGATGAGCGGGACACCTCCTACGAGCAGTACTTC

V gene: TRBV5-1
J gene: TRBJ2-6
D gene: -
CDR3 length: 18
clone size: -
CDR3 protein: CASSSGGEGTSGANVLTF
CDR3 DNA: TGCGCCAGCAGCTCCGGAGGAGAAGGCACCTCTGGGGCCAACGTCCTGACTTTC

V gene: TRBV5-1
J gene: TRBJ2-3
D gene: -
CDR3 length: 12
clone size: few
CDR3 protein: CASSWQQDTQYF
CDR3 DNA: TGCGCCAGCAGCTGGCAGCAAGATACGCAGTATTTT

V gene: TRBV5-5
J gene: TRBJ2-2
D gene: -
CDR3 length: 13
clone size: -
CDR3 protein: CASSLSHNGELFF
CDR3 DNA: TGTGCCAGCAGCTTGTCCCATAACGGGGAGCTGTTTTTT

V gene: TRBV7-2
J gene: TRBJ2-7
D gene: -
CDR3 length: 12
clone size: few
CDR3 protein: CASSLTSFEQYF
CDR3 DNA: TGTGCCAGCAGCTTAACGAGCTTCGAGCAGTACTTC

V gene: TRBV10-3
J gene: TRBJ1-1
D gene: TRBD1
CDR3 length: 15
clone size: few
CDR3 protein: CALSAGGTGPTEAFF
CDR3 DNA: TGTGCCCTCTCAGCAGGCGGGACAGGGCCCACTGAAGCTTTCTTT

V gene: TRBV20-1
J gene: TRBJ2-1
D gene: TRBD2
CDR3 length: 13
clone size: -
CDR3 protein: CSAPLAVVNEQFF
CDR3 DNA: TGCAGTGCCCCACTAGCGGTAGTCAATGAGCAGTTCTTC

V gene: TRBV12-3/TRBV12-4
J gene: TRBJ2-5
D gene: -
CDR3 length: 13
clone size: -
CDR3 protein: CASSLLVQETQYF
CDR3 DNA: TGTGCCAGCAGTTTATTAGTACAAGAGACCCAGTACTTC

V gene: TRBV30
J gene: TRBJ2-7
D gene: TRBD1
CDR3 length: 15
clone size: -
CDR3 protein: CAWSAGTVFPYEQYF
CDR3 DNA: TGTGCCTGGAGTGCGGGGACAGTGTTCCCCTACGAGCAGTACTTC

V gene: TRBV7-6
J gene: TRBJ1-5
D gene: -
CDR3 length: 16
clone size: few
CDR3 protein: CASSRGSSGDVQPQHF
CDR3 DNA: TGTGCCAGCAGCCGGGGGAGCAGTGGGGACGTTCAGCCCCAGCATTTT

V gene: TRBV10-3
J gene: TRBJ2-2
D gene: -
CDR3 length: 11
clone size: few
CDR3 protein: CAISGAGELFF
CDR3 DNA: TGTGCCATCAGCGGGGCCGGGGAGCTGTTTTTT

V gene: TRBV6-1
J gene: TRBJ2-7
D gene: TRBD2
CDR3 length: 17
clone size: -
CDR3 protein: CASSPIRTSGSSYELYF
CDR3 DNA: TGTGCCAGCAGCCCCATCAGGACTAGCGGGAGCTCCTACGAGCTGTACTTC

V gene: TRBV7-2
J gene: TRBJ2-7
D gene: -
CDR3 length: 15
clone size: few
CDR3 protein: CASSLVVDVSYEQYF
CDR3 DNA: TGTGCCAGCAGCTTAGTTGTGGACGTAAGCTACGAGCAGTACTTC

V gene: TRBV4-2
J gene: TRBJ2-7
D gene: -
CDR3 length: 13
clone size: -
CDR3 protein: CASSRDDGYEQYF
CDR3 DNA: TGTGCCAGCAGCCGAGACGACGGCTACGAGCAGTACTTC

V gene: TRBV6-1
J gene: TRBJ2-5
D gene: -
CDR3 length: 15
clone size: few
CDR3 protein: CASKPSDAYQETQYF
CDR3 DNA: TGTGCCAGCAAACCTTCGGACGCGTATCAAGAGACCCAGTACTTC

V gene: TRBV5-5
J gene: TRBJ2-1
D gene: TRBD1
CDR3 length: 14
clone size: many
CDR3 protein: CASSPGTGAAEQFF
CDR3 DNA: TGTGCCAGCAGCCCCGGAACAGGGGCGGCTGAGCAGTTCTTC

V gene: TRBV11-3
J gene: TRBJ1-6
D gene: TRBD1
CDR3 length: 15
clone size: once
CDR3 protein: CASSLRAGGNSPLHF
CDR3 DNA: TGTGCCAGCAGCCTCCGGGCAGGGGGGAACTCACCCCTCCACTTT

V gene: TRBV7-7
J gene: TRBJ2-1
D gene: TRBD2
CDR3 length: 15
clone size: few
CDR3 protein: CASSLAGEAQYEQFF
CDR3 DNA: TGTGCTAGCAGCTTAGCGGGAGAGGCACAATATGAGCAGTTCTTC